This TCR beta chain was sequenced during a study of a mutant IDH1 vaccine in newly diagnosed glioma. With respect to this clone: What it binds is unknown.

Time point denoted: week 47, end of study. Alongside topical imiquimod, each dose of vaccine comprised 300 ug of mutant IDH1 20-mer peptide. Assay used: immunoSEQ multiplex PCR; TCRdb lists only in-frame clones, some missing. The sample has 30,000 to 35,000 clones, roughly 89% seen once. The specimen was PBMCs, collected from a glioma patient whose treatment included an IDH1 peptide vaccine. This clonotype originated in a man in his forties with glioma.

The CDR3 DNA sequence: TGCGCCAGCAGCCAAGAAAATGGAGAGACCCAGTACTTC. Translating it yields CASSQENGETQYF. This chain links TRBV4-1 with TRBJ2-5; no firm D call. The CDR3 is made up of 13 amino acids. With 0 bases removed from V and 4 bases from J, the gap between germline ends came to 6 bases. The germline CDR1 and CDR2 sequences are MGHRA and YSYEKL.